The present entry profiles one TCR beta chain with its context. Its antigen target is currently unknown. Base qualities are not provided; no much larger clone lies one nucleotide away. The germline V gene provides CDR1 SQVTM and CDR2 ANQGSEA. V is cut back by 4 bases and J by 4 bases, with 14 bases in the junction unmatched. CDR3 length: 17 amino acids, cysteine to phenylalanine. Here the CDR3 DNA is all that survives: 51 bases in frame from base 1. TCRbeta CDR3 regions were amplified from genomic DNA by means of the immunoSEQ Assay, a bias-controlled multiplex PCR. The study's own analysis went as follows. The number of nucleated cells in each sample was estimated by amplification of reference gene primers within the assay. Sequence reads were collapsed and filtered to measure the absolute abundance of every unique TCRbeta CDR3 rearrangement. For each sample, productive Simpson clonality was calculated by taking the square root of Simpson's diversity index across productive rearrangements. The immuneACCESS repertoire file appears here via TCRdb, limited to in-frame rearrangements. These files lack a portion of the clones; in checked studies, under half of the deficit traces to unresolved V genes, and the cause of the others is not known. V, J and clone size derive from that table, while D and trimming were established from the DNA sequence. This sample lists approximately 70,000 clones; about 90% were detected once. Of the sample, approximately 4.6% is held by the ten largest clones.

The collaborating institutions used their own protocols to collect whole blood in K2EDTA tubes. For TCRbeta analysis, collaborators shipped samples as frozen whole blood, isolated PBMCs, or DNA extracted from either of those sample types. The sample comes from a study of blood T cell repertoires in COVID-19 (dated by TCRdb to the early 2020s). Context from the whole study: Samples covering the acute and convalescent phases of COVID-19 were provided by collaborators in the United States, Italy and Spain. A freely available public database, intended as a resource for researchers studying the immune response to SARS-CoV-2, is where the repertoires were released. Where available, HLA class I and class II types were taken from metadata supplied by the sample provider and were not determined by assay-based typing. Deeply sampled blood TCRbeta repertoires from subjects exposed to, actively infected with, or recovered from COVID-19 were included in the dataset. A de-identified subject ID, COVID-19 status, age in years and sex were almost always included in the sample metadata. The prospective study material was composed of cDNA or gDNA derived from T cells, B-cell-depleted T cells, or PBMCs. The samples were drawn from two sources: the first 160 participants of the ongoing ImmuneRACE study, and fewer than 1,500 subjects contributed by 6 global collaborators.

Study-wide findings and limitations: How much clinical and demographic metadata was included differed by source and by participant, and the metadata was provided uncurated.

The TCR sequence derives from a human donor in a cohort sampled during active COVID-19. The sequencing sample was made of peripheral blood. The V gene is TRBV29-1 and the J gene is TRBJ2-2; TRBD1 agrees with 8 junctional bases. The nucleotides are TGCAGCGTTGGCCTATCAGGGGGCTCAGACGGCACCGGGGAGCTGTTTTTT. This yields the protein CSVGLSGGSDGTGELFF.